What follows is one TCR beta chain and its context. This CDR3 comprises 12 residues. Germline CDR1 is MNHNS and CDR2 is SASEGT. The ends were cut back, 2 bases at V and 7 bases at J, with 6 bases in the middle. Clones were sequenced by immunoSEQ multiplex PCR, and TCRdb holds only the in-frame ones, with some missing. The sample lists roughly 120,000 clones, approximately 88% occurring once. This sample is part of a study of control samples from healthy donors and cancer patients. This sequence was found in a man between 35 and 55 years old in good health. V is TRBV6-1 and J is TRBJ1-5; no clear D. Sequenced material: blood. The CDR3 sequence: CASSEFTQPQHF. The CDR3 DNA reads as TGTGCCAGCAGTGAATTCACGCAGCCCCAGCATTTT.